Listed here are 4 T cell receptor beta chains from one sample, sequenced in a study of shared clonotypes between healthy human individuals. The repertoire was sequenced with immunoSEQ multiplex PCR; TCRdb's copy has only in-frame clones and lacks some. The sample holds about 2.4 million clones, 80% to 95% seen once. Sequenced: naive CD4+ T cells from PBMCs. Subset of the sample: CD45RA+ positively selected. The origin of the receptors is a young man in good health. Some clones in this sample may be carry-over from other donors' samples.

The chain is built from TRBV15 and TRBJ2-3; D is uncertain. The CDR3 extends over 13 amino acids. V lost 4 bases and J lost 1, with 6 bases in between. Germline CDR1 reads LNHNV; CDR2 reads YYDKDF (reference sequence). This chain's CDR3 is CATSTLGTDTQYF. Here the CDR3 DNA reads TGTGCCACCAGCACTTTAGGCACAGATACGCAGTATTTT.

As for this clone: Other nucleotide sequences from this sample produce the same CDR3. V is TRBV5-1 and J is TRBJ2-6; 7 nucleotides match TRBD1. Looked up from germline, CDR1 is SGHRS and CDR2 is YFSETQ. CDR3 length: 15 amino acids. V lost 3 bases and J lost 4; bases outside the gene matches: 4. CDR3 coding DNA: TGCGCCAGCAGCTCGACAGGGTCAGGGGCCAACGTCCTGACTTTC. This translates into CASSSTGSGANVLTF.

The J gene is TRBJ2-5, the V gene TRBV5-5, with TRBD2 identical over 12 bases. Germline CDR1 SGHKS, CDR2 YYEKEE (reference sequence). This CDR3 has 16 residues. V lost 0 bases, J lost 4 bases, and 4 bases stayed unmatched. The CDR3 DNA sequence: TGTGCCAGCAGCTTGGCTAGCGGGAGGGGTGGAGAGACCCAGTACTTC. Amino acids: CASSLASGRGGETQYF.

V and J are TRBV6-5 and TRBJ1-4; weak D call: TRBD1 (6 bases). Germline V gene lookup returns CDR1 MNHEY and CDR2 SVGAGI. Trimming cost V 5 bases and J 8 bases, with 12 bases left between them. There are 13 residues in the CDR3. CDR3 loop: CASSHPGVEKLFF. CDR3 in DNA: TGTGCCAGCAGTCACCCAGGGGTCGAAAAACTGTTTTTT.